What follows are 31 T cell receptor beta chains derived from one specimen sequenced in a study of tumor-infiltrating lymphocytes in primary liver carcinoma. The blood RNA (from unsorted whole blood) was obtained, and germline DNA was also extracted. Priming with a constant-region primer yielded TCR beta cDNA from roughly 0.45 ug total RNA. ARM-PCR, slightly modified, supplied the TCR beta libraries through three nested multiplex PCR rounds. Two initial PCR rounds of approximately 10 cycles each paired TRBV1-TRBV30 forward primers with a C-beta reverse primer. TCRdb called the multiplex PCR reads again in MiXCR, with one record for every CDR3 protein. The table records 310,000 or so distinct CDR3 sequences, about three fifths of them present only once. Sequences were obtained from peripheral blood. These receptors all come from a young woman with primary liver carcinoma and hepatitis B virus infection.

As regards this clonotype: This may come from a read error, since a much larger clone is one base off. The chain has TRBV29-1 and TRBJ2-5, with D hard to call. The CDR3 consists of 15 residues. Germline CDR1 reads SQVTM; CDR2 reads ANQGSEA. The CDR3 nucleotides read TGCAGCTTTGAAGATCCCAACCCGGGCGCGCGGACCCAGTACTTC. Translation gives CSFEDPNPGARTQYF.

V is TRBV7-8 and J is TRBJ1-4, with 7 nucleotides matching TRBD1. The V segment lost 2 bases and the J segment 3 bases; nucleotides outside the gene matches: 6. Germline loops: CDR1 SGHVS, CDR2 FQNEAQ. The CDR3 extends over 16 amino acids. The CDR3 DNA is TGTGCCAGCAGCTTAAACAGGGGTGTAGCTAATGAAAAACTGTTTTTT. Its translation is CASSLNRGVANEKLFF. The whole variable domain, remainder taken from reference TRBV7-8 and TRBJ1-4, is GAGVSQSPRYKVAKRGQDVALRCDPISGHVSLFWYQQALGQGPEFLTYFQNEAQLDKSGLPSDRFFAERPEGSVSTLKIQRTQQEDSAVYLCASSLNRGVANEKLFFGSGTQLSVL.

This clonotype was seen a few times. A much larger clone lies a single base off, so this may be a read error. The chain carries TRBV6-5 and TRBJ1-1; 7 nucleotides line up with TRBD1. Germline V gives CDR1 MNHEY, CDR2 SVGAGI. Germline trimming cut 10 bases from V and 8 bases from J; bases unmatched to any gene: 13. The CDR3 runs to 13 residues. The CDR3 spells CANRRDSLTEAFF. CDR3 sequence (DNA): TGTGCCAACAGACGGGACAGCTTAACAGAAGCTTTCTTT.

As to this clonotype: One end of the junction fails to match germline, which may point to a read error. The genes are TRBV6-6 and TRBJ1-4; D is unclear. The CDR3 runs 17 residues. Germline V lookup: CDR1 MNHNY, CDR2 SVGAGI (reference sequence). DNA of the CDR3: TGTGCCAGCACCACACTCGGAACACGGGATGGAGGAGAAAAACTGTTTTTC. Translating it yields CASTTLGTRDGGEKLFF.

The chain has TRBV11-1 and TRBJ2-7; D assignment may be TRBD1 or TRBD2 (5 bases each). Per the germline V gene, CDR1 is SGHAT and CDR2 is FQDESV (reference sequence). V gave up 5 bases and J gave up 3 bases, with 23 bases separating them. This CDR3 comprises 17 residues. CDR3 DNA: TGTGCCAGCAGCCGCTATCTTACGGGGACCCCGATCTACGAGCAGTACTTC. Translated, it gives CASSRYLTGTPIYEQYF.

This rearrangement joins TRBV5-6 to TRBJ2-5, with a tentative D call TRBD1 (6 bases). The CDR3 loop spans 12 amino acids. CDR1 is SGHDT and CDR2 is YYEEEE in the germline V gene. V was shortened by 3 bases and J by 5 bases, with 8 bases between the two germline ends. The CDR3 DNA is TGTGCCAGCAGCTGGGGGCAGGAGACCCAGTACTTC. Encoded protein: CASSWGQETQYF.

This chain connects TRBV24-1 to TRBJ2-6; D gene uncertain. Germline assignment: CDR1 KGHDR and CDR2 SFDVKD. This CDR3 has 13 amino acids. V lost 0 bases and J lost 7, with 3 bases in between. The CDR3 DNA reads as TGTGCCACCAGTGATTTGAGAGCCAACGTCCTGACTTTC. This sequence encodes CATSDLRANVLTF.

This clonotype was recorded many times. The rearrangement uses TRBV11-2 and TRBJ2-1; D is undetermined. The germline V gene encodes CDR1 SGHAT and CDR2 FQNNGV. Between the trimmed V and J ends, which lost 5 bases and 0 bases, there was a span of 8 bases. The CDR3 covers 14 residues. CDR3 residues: CASSPLRSYNEQFF. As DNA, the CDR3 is TGTGCCAGCAGCCCGTTGCGCTCCTACAATGAGCAGTTCTTC.

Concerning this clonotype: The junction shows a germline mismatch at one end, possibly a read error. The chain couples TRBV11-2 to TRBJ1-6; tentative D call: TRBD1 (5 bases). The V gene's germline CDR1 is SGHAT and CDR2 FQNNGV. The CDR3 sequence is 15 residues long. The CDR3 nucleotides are TGTGCCAGCAGCTGGGCGGGACGGCATAATTCACTCCTCCACTTT. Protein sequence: CASSWAGRHNSLLHF.

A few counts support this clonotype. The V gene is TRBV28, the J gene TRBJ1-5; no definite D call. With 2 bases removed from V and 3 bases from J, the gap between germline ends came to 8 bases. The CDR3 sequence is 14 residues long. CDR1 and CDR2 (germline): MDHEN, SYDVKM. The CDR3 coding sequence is TGTGCCAGCAGTTTAGGGAGGCCCAATCAGCCCCAGCATTTT. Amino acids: CASSLGRPNQPQHF.

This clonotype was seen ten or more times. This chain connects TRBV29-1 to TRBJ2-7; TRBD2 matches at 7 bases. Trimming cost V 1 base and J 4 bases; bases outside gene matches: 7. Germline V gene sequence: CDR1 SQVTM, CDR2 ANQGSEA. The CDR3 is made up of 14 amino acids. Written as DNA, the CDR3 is TGCAGCGTTGAAGGGCGCGGGAGTGAGTACGAGCAGTACTTC. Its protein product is CSVEGRGSEYEQYF.

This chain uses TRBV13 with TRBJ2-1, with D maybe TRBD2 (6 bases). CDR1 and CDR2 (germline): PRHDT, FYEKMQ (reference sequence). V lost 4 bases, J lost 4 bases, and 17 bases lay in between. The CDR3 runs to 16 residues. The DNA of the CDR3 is TGTGCCAGCAGCTGGTTAGGTAGCGGATCATACAATGAGCAGTTCTTC. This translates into CASSWLGSGSYNEQFF.

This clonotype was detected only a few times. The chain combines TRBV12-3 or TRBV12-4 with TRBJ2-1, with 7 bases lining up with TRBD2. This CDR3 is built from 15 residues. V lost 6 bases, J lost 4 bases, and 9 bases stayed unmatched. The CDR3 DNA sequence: TGTGCCAGCAGGATGGCTAGCGGAGAGTACAATGAGCAGTTCTTC. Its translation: CASRMASGEYNEQFF.

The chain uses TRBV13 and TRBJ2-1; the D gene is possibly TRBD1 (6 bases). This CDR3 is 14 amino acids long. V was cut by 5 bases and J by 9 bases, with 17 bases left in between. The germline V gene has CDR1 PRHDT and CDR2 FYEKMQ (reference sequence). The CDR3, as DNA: TGTGCCAGCAGCCTACGGACAGCCGAGGGTGAGCAGTTCTTC. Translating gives CASSLRTAEGEQFF.

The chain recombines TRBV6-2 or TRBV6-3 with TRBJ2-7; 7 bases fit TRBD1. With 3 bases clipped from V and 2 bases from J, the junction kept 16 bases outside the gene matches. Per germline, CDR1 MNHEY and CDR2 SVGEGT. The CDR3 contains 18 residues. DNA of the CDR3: TGTGCCAGCAGTTATCAGGAACAGGGGCCCCACATCGCCTACGAGCAGTACTTC. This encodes CASSYQEQGPHIAYEQYF.

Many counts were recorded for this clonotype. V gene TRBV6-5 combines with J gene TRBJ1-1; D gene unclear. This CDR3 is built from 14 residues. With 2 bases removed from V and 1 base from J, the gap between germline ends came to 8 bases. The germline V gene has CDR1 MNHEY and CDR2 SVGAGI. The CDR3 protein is CASSYNRGNTEAFF. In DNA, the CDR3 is TGTGCCAGCAGTTACAATCGGGGGAACACTGAAGCTTTCTTT.

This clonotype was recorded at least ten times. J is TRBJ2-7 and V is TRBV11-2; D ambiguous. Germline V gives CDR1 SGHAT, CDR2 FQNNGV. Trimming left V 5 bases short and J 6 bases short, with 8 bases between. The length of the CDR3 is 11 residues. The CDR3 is CASSLLSEQYF. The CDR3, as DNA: TGTGCCAGCAGCCTACTGTCCGAGCAGTACTTC.

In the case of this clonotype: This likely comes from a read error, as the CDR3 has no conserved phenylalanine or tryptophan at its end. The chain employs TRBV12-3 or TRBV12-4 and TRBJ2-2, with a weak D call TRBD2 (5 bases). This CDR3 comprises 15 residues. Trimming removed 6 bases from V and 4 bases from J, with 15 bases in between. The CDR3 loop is CASSSPHSATGELFY. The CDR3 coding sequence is TGTGCCAGCAGCTCCCCACATAGCGCCACCGGGGAGCTGTTTTAT.

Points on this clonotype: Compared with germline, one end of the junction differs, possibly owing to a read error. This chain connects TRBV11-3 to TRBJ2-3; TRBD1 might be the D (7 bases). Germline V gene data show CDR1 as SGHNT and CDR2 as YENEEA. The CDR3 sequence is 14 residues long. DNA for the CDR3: TGTGCCACCCAGGGGGGAGGAGGGAGAGATACGCACTATTTT. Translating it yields CATQGGGGRDTHYF.

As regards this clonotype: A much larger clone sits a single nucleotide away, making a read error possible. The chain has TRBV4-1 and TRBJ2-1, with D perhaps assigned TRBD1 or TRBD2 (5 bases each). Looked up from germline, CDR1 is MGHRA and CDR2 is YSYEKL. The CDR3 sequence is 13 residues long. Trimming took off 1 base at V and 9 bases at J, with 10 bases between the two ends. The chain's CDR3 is CASSQGGIFEQFF. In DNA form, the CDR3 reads TGCGCCAGCAGCCAAGGGGGGATCTTTGAGCAGTTCTTC.

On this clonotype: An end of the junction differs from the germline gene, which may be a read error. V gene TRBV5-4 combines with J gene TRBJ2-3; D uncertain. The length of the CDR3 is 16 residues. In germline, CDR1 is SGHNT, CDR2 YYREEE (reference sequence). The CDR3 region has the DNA TGTGCCAGCACCTTGTTTCCGGGCGCTAGCACAGATACGCAGTATTTT. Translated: CASTLFPGASTDTQYF.

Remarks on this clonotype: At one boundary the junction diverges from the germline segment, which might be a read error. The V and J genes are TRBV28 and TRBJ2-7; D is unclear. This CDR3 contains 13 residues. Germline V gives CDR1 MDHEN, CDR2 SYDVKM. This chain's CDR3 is CVSSIGPTYEQYF. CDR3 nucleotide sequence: TGTGTCAGCAGCATCGGTCCTACCTACGAGCAGTACTTC.

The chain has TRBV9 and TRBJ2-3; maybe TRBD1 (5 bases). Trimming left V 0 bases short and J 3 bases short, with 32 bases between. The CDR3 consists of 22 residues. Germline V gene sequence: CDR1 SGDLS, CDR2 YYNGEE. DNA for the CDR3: TGTGCCAGCAGCGTAGGGGCGGTGGGGCAGGGTATTCTATCGTTCAGGACAGATACGCAGTATTTT. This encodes CASSVGAVGQGILSFRTDTQYF.

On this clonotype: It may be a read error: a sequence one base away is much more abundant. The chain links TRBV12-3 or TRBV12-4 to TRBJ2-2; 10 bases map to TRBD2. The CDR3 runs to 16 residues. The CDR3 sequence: CASSLGLAGVTGGLFF. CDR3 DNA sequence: TGTGCCAGCAGTTTAGGGCTAGCGGGAGTAACCGGGGGGCTGTTTTTT.

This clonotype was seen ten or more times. CDR3 residues: CASSQAYGGNTIYF. The CDR3 bases are TGCGCCAGCAGCCAGGCCTACGGGGGAAACACCATATATTTT. The gene calls are TRBV4-1 and TRBJ1-3, with D hard to call. Germline V gene data show CDR1 as MGHRA and CDR2 as YSYEKL. This CDR3 has 14 residues. V gave up 3 bases and J gave up 4 bases, with 10 bases separating them.

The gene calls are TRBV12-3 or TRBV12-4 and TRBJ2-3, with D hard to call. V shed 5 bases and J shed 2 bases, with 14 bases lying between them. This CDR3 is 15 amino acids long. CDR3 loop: CASSPRVPATDTQYF. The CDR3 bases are TGTGCCAGCAGTCCACGGGTCCCAGCCACAGATACGCAGTATTTT.

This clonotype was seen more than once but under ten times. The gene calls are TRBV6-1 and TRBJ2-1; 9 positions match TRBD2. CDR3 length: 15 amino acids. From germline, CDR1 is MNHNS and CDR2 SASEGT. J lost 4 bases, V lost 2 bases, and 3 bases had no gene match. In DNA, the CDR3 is TGTGCCAGCAGTGAAAGCGGGAGGCCTTACAATGAGCAGTTCTTC. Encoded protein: CASSESGRPYNEQFF.

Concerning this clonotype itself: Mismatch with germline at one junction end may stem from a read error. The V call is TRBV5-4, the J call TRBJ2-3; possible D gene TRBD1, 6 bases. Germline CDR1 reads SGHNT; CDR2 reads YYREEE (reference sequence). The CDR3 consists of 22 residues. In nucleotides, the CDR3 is TGTGCCAGCAGCCAATGTGTGCCCACCAGTAACAGGGAAGGGAGTGGCACCGATACGCAGTATTTT. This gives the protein CASSQCVPTSNREGSGTDTQYF.

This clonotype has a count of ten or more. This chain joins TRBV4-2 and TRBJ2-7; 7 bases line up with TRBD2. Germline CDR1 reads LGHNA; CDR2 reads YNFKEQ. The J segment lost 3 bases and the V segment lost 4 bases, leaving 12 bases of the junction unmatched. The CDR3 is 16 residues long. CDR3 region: CASSPSLLAALYEQYF. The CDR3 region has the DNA TGTGCCAGCAGCCCGAGCCTTCTAGCGGCCCTCTACGAGCAGTACTTC.

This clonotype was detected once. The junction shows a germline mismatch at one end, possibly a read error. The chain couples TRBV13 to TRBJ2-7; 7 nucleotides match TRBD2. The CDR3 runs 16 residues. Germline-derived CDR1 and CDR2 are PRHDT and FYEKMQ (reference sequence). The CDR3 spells CTSTLSGEGYGYEQYF. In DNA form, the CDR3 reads TGTACCAGCACCCTAAGCGGGGAAGGGTACGGCTACGAGCAGTACTTC.

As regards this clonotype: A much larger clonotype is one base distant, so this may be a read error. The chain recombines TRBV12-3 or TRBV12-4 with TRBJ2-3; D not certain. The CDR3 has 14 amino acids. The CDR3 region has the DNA TGTACCAGCAGAACTTGGTCTAGCACAGATACGCAGTATTTT. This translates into CTSRTWSSTDTQYF.